The 8 T cell receptor beta chains given below trace back to one sample, sequenced in a study of early T cells in non-severe SARS-CoV-2 infection. TCRdb analysed the 5' RACE reads with MiXCR anew, one entry per CDR3 protein. This table holds about 69,000 distinct CDR3 sequences, 4.6% found once. Specimen: whole blood, collected at baseline. The receptors originated from an adult who was a healthcare worker with PCR-confirmed SARS-CoV-2 infection or an uninfected control (not recorded which). The donor label of this sample is uncertain.

The chain is built from TRBV9 and TRBJ2-4; D gene ambiguous. Trimming removed 4 bases at V and 0 bases at J, with 11 bases between. The CDR3 runs 15 residues. Per the germline V gene, CDR1 is SGDLS and CDR2 is YYNGEE. The CDR3 loop reads CASSSDRVAKNIQYF. The DNA of the CDR3 is TGTGCCAGCAGCTCCGACCGTGTAGCCAAAAACATTCAGTACTTC.

This clonotype was found many times. The chain uses TRBV19 and TRBJ2-2, with D perhaps being TRBD1 or TRBD2 (5 bases each). The CDR3 spans 15 residues. Germline V lookup: CDR1 LNHDA, CDR2 SQIVND (reference sequence). The V and J ends lost 4 bases and 1 base respectively, with 10 bases between them. The CDR3 here is CASSTGTVNTGELFF. The CDR3 nucleotides are TGTGCCAGTAGTACGGGGACGGTGAACACCGGGGAGCTGTTTTTT.

The CDR3 DNA is TGTGCCAGCAGCCGTGGGATCCAAGAGACCCAGTACTTC. Amino acid sequence: CASSRGIQETQYF. This chain links TRBV7-2 with TRBJ2-5; D gene unclear. This CDR3 comprises 13 residues. The germline CDR1 and CDR2 sequences are SGHTA and FQGNSA. Deletions cut 5 bases from V and 1 base from J, with 8 bases between. Full variable domain (outside the CDR3, taken from reference TRBV7-2 and TRBJ2-5): GAGVSQSPSNKVTEKGKDVELRCDPISGHTALYWYRQSLGQGLEFLIYFQGNSAPDKSGLPSDRFSAERTGGSVSTLTIQRTQQEDSAVYLCASSRGIQETQYFGPGTRLLVL.

The chain employs TRBV15 and TRBJ2-7; 12 nucleotides match TRBD1. Unmatched junction bases numbered 3, after V lost 0 bases and J lost 6 bases. Germline V CDR1 and CDR2: LNHNV, YYDKDF (reference sequence). CDR3 length equals 15 residues. This CDR3 reads CATSRDGTGGSEQYF. Written as DNA, the CDR3 is TGTGCCACCAGCAGAGATGGGACAGGGGGCTCCGAGCAGTACTTC.

CDR3 coding DNA: TGTGCCAGCAGCGTCACGGGGGGGTACCAAGAGACCCAGTACTTC. Amino acid sequence: CASSVTGGYQETQYF. The rearrangement joins TRBV9 to TRBJ2-5, with 8 bases fitting TRBD2. Germline V gene sequence: CDR1 SGDLS, CDR2 YYNGEE. V shed 2 bases and J 0 bases; nucleotides not matched to a gene: 3. This CDR3 has 15 residues.

This clonotype was observed a few times. The V gene is TRBV20-1, the J gene TRBJ1-5; possible D gene TRBD1, 6 bases. From germline, CDR1 is DFQATT and CDR2 SNEGSKA (reference sequence). This CDR3 region has 14 residues. Trimming left V 4 bases short and J 6 bases short, with 16 bases between. CDR3 loop: CSATYRAKGQPQHF. The DNA for the CDR3 is TGCAGTGCTACTTACAGGGCTAAGGGTCAGCCCCAGCATTTT.

The chain recombines TRBV6-5 with TRBJ2-1; D might be TRBD2 (5 bases). Between the trimmed V and J ends, which lost 5 bases and 8 bases, there was a span of 19 bases. Per germline, CDR1 MNHEY and CDR2 SVGAGI. The CDR3 runs 15 residues. The CDR3 DNA sequence: TGTGCCAGCAGTAACCGCTTCACGGAGGTCCATGAGCAGTTCTTC. Its protein is CASSNRFTEVHEQFF.

This clonotype has a count of ten or more. The V call is TRBV6-1, the J call TRBJ2-3; TRBD2 agrees at 10 bases. The ends lost 4 bases at V and 3 bases at J; junction bases unmatched: 4. Germline V gene lookup returns CDR1 MNHNS and CDR2 SASEGT. The CDR3 is 15 residues long. CDR3: CASSVIAGGTDTQYF. DNA of the CDR3: TGTGCCAGCAGTGTGATAGCGGGGGGTACAGATACGCAGTATTTT.